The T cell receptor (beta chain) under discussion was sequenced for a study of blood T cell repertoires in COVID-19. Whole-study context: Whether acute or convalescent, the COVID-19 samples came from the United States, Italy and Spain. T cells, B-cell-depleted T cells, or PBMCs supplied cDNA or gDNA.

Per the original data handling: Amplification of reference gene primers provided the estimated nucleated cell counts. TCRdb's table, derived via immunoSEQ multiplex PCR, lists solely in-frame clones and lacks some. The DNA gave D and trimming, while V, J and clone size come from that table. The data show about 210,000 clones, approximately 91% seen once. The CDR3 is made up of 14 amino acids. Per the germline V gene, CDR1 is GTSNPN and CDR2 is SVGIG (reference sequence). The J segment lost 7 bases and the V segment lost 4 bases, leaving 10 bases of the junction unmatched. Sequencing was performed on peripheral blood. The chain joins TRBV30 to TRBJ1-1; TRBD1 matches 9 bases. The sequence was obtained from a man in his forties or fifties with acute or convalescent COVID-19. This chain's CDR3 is CAWNPGTGTVEAFF. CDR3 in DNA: TGTGCCTGGAACCCCGGGACAGGGACGGTTGAAGCTTTCTTT.